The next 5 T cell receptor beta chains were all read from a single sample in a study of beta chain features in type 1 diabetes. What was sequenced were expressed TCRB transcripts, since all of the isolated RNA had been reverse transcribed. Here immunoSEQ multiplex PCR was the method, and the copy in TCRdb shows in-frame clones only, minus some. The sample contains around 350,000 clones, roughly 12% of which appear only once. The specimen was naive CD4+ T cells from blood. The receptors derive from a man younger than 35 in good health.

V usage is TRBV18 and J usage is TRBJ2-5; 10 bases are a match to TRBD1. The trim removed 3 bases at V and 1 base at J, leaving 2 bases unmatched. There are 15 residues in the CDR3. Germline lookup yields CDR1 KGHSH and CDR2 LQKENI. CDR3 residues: CASSPGTGAQETQYF. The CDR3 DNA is TGTGCCAGCTCACCTGGGACAGGGGCCCAAGAGACCCAGTACTTC.

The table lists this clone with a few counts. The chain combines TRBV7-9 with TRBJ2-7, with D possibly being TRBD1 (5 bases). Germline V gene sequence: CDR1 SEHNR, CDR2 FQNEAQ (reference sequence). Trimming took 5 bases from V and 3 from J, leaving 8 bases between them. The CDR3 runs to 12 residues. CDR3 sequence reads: CASSDRGYEQYF. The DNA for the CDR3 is TGTGCCAGCAGCGACAGAGGCTACGAGCAGTACTTC.

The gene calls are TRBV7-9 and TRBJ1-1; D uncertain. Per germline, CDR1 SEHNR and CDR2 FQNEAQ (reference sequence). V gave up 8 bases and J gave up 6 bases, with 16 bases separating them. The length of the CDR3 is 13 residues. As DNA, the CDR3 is TGTGCCAGCCAGCCCCGGGAGAATTCTGAAGCTTTCTTT. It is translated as CASQPRENSEAFF.

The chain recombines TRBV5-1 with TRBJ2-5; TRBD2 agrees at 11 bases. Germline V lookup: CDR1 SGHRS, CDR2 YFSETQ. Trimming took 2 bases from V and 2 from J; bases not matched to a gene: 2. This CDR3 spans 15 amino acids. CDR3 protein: CASSLGTSGQETQYF. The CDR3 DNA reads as TGCGCCAGCAGCTTAGGGACTAGCGGACAAGAGACCCAGTACTTC.

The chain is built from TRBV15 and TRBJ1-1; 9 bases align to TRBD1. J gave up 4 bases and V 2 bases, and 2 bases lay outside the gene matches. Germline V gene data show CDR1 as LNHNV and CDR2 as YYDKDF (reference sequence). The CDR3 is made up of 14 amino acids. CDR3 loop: CATSRNRGLTEAFF. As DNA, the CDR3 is TGTGCCACCAGCAGAAACAGGGGGCTCACTGAAGCTTTCTTT.